This T cell receptor (beta chain) is drawn from a study of blood T cells in healthy people across ages. Study findings and constraints: CMV status of donors was not determined, possibly confounding expanded clonotype changes.

The CDR3 sequence is 12 residues long. V lost 6 bases to trimming and J lost 1 base, with 6 bases between them. Using a J-beta primer mix together with a sample-barcoded 5' primer, a second PCR was run for about 6 to 11 cycles. TCRdb itself ran the 5' RACE reads through MiXCR, one entry per CDR3 protein. The table records about 640,000 distinct CDR3 sequences, about 30% of them present only once. This clonotype has ten or more counts. Its matching antigen is unknown. The chain carries TRBV12-3 or TRBV12-4 and TRBJ1-1; D ambiguous. This receptor was identified in a woman of 80 years or more in good health. Sequencing was done on a sample of blood. This chain's CDR3 is CASRRENTEAFF. The DNA for the CDR3 is TGTGCCAGCAGGCGTGAGAACACTGAAGCTTTCTTT.